These T cell receptor beta chains were read from a single sample in a study of T cell responses to AZD1222 COVID-19 vaccine. Produced via immunoSEQ multiplex PCR; TCRdb's table is partial and in-frame only. The data show approximately 120,000 clones, about 85% seen once. This specimen consisted of peripheral blood, obtained 28 days after the second AZD1222 dose. The origin of the receptors is an adult who received the AZD1222 COVID-19 vaccine. The CDR3 runs from the conserved cysteine through the conserved F or W. Each record gives: CDR3 protein, CDR3 DNA, J gene, V gene, clone size, D gene. A D gene is named only where the DNA matches it firmly. Some rows have no size entry. The others give once, few or many, or a class for an expanded clone.

CDR3: CASSLGYGNTIYF
DNA: TGCGCCAGCAGCTTGGGATATGGAAACACCATATATTTT
J: TRBJ1-3
V: TRBV5-1
size: .
D: .

CDR3: CSARGSYNSPLHF
DNA: TGCAGCGCTCGGGGCTCCTATAATTCACCCCTCCACTTT
J: TRBJ1-6
V: TRBV29-1
size: .
D: .

CDR3: CASSPARTDNEQFF
DNA: TGTGCCAGCAGCCCCGCGCGGACAGACAATGAGCAGTTCTTC
J: TRBJ2-1
V: TRBV7-8
size: .
D: .

CDR3: CAWEAGGFGYGYTF
DNA: TGTGCCTGGGAAGCAGGGGGCTTTGGCTATGGCTACACCTTC
J: TRBJ1-2
V: TRBV30
size: .
D: TRBD1

CDR3: CASSTDRGQYSNQPQHF
DNA: TGTGCCAGCAGTACTGACAGGGGACAGTATAGCAATCAGCCCCAGCATTTT
J: TRBJ1-5
V: TRBV28
size: .
D: TRBD1

CDR3: CAWSDSYNSPLHF
DNA: TGTGCCTGGAGTGACAGCTATAATTCACCCCTCCACTTT
J: TRBJ1-6
V: TRBV30
size: .
D: .

CDR3: CASRKGAGYGYTF
DNA: TGTGCCAGCAGGAAGGGGGCCGGCTATGGCTACACCTTC
J: TRBJ1-2
V: TRBV28
size: once
D: TRBD1

CDR3: CSASQPLDRADTQYF
DNA: TGCAGTGCGAGTCAGCCCCTGGACAGGGCAGATACGCAGTATTTT
J: TRBJ2-3
V: TRBV20-1
size: .
D: TRBD1

CDR3: CASSLGQAANTGELFF
DNA: TGCGCCAGCAGCTTGGGACAGGCCGCGAACACCGGGGAGCTGTTTTTT
J: TRBJ2-2
V: TRBV5-1
size: .
D: .

CDR3: CAWSVTRASNYGYTF
DNA: TGTGCCTGGAGTGTAACCCGGGCGTCTAACTATGGCTACACCTTC
J: TRBJ1-2
V: TRBV30
size: few
D: .

CDR3: CASSQDKRWDRQTSTDTQYF
DNA: TGTGCCAGCAGCCAAGATAAACGCTGGGACAGACAGACTAGCACAGATACGCAGTATTTT
J: TRBJ2-3
V: TRBV3-1/TRBV3-2
size: .
D: TRBD1

CDR3: CASSVGTGIFGQPQHF
DNA: TGTGCCAGCAGCGTAGGGACAGGGATATTTGGTCAGCCCCAGCATTTT
J: TRBJ1-5
V: TRBV9
size: .
D: TRBD1

CDR3: CASSQAGPAEQYF
DNA: TGTGCCAGCAGCCAGGCAGGGCCCGCCGAGCAGTACTTC
J: TRBJ2-7
V: TRBV3-1/TRBV3-2
size: .
D: .

CDR3: CATSDPDRGLDNEQFF
DNA: TGTGCCACCAGTGACCCCGACAGGGGGCTCGACAATGAGCAGTTCTTC
J: TRBJ2-1
V: TRBV24-1
size: .
D: TRBD1

CDR3: CALDRATGELFF
DNA: TGTGCCTTGGACAGGGCCACCGGGGAGCTGTTTTTT
J: TRBJ2-2
V: TRBV30
size: .
D: TRBD1

CDR3: CATGRGRNEKLFF
DNA: TGTGCCACCGGGCGGGGCAGGAATGAAAAACTGTTTTTT
J: TRBJ1-4
V: TRBV28
size: .
D: .